One sample yielded the 9 T cell receptor beta chains listed below, sequenced in a study of T cells of healthy individuals. TCRdb re-called the 5' RACE reads with MiXCR, one entry per CDR3 protein. The sample includes 90,000 to 100,000 distinct CDR3 sequences, roughly 15% of them seen just once. Receptors originate from a human donor in good health.

This clonotype was found once. The chain uses TRBV7-9 and TRBJ2-1, with TRBD2 as a possible D gene (6 bases). In germline, CDR1 is SEHNR, CDR2 FQNEAQ (reference sequence). Trimming cost V 5 bases and J 1 base, with 15 bases left between them. CDR3 length: 16 amino acids. Written as DNA, the CDR3 is TGTGCCAGCAGCCCCCAGGGCGGGGAATCCTACAATGAGCAGTTCTTC. Protein product: CASSPQGGESYNEQFF.

This clonotype was counted only a few times. The rearrangement uses TRBV6-5 and TRBJ2-1, with 7 nucleotides matching TRBD2. In germline, CDR1 is MNHEY, CDR2 SVGAGI. V lost 0 bases and J lost 9; bases outside the gene matches: 5. The CDR3 is made up of 14 amino acids. CDR3 sequence: CASSYSIGTTEQFF. In DNA, the CDR3 is TGTGCCAGCAGTTACTCGATAGGGACTACTGAGCAGTTCTTC.

This clonotype was recorded a few times. The chain carries TRBV5-5 and TRBJ2-1; TRBD2 aligns across 12 bases. Germline V gives CDR1 SGHKS, CDR2 YYEKEE (reference sequence). The junction had 11 bases not matched to a gene; V was cut back by 0 bases and J by 4 bases. The length of the CDR3 is 19 residues. Here the CDR3 reads CASSLDRLAGEPRYNEQFF. For the CDR3, the DNA is TGTGCCAGCAGCTTGGACCGACTAGCGGGAGAACCCAGGTACAATGAGCAGTTCTTC.

The genes are TRBV4-3 and TRBJ2-3; TRBD1 is a possible D gene (5 bases). Trimming cost V 2 bases and J 2 bases, with 11 bases left between them. Per the germline V gene, CDR1 is LGHNA and CDR2 is YSLEER. The CDR3 length is 15 residues. The CDR3 DNA is TGCGCCAGCAGCCAAAAGGTGGGGCACACAGATACGCAGTATTTT. Residues: CASSQKVGHTDTQYF.

CDR3 sequence (DNA): TGCGCCAGCAGCTTGGGGCCGGGGAGCGGAGACACAGATACGCAGTATTTT. Translating it yields CASSLGPGSGDTDTQYF. The gene calls are TRBV5-1 and TRBJ2-3; the D gene is possibly TRBD2 (5 bases). The ends were cut back, 0 bases at V and 2 bases at J, with 16 bases in the middle. This CDR3 has 17 amino acids. Germline V gene sequence: CDR1 SGHRS, CDR2 YFSETQ.

The V and J genes are TRBV6-2 or TRBV6-3 and TRBJ1-1, with 7 bases identical to TRBD1. The CDR3 extends over 14 amino acids. Germline-derived CDR1 and CDR2 are MNHEY and SVGEGT. The ends lost 6 bases at V and 5 bases at J; junction bases unmatched: 9. The CDR3 DNA is TGTGCCAGCAGGAGACAGGGACTTGATACTGAAGCTTTCTTT. It specifies CASRRQGLDTEAFF.

This clonotype was seen repeatedly, ten times or more. The gene calls are TRBV20-1 and TRBJ1-5; D might be TRBD1 (5 bases). This CDR3 is 15 amino acids long. Per the germline V gene, CDR1 is DFQATT and CDR2 is SNEGSKA (reference sequence). With 6 bases removed from V and 5 bases from J, the gap between germline ends came to 20 bases. In DNA form, the CDR3 reads TGCAGTGCCATCCCTACAATGCTGGGGCATCAGCCCCAGCATTTT. The encoded protein is CSAIPTMLGHQPQHF.

The rearrangement joins TRBV7-6 to TRBJ2-7; D ambiguous. V lost 2 bases and J 0 bases, leaving 8 bases between the germline ends. Germline CDR1 and CDR2: SGHVS and FNYEAQ. This CDR3 region has 14 residues. CDR3: CASSLKAGSYEQYF. CDR3 nucleotide sequence: TGTGCCAGCAGCTTAAAGGCTGGCTCCTACGAGCAGTACTTC.

This clonotype was counted a few times. The J gene is TRBJ1-2, the V gene TRBV9, with D perhaps matching TRBD1 (6 bases). V gave up 3 bases and J gave up 5 bases, with 11 bases separating them. The CDR3 is made up of 13 amino acids. From germline, CDR1 is SGDLS and CDR2 YYNGEE. The CDR3, as DNA: TGTGCCAGCAGCGCGACAGGTGATTATGGCTACACCTTC. Translating it yields CASSATGDYGYTF.